The 15 T cell receptor beta chains below come from one sample, sequenced in a study of T cell responses to AZD1222 COVID-19 vaccine (dated by TCRdb to the early 2020s). The time point label here, explained by the study, means: about 28 days (+/-7) after the second vaccine dose. Library preparation used the immunoSEQ multiplex PCR assay. Drawn from immuneACCESS, this table holds only the in-frame rearrangements with V and J called that TCRdb kept. Clones are partly lost; checked studies trace under half to an unresolved V gene and leave the rest unexplained. Counted in this sample were about 150,000 clones; 75% to 95% of them appeared once. Around 3.1% of the sample rests with the top ten. Here the sequenced sample was peripheral blood, taken 28 days after the second AZD1222 dose. These receptors came from an adult who received the AZD1222 COVID-19 vaccine.

The V and J genes are TRBV6-5 and TRBJ2-5, with D maybe TRBD2 (7 bases). Trimming pared 5 bases from V and 4 bases from J, leaving 17 bases between. The CDR3 length is 15 residues. The germline V gene encodes CDR1 MNHEY and CDR2 SVGAGI. The CDR3 DNA is TGTGCCAGCAGTCTACGGGGGCGGGAGACAGAGACCCAGTACTTC. It yields the protein CASSLRGRETETQYF.

The V gene is TRBV6-6, the J gene TRBJ1-1; unclear D gene. V was shortened by 2 bases and J by 2 bases, with 12 bases between the two germline ends. The CDR3 length is 15 residues. Germline V lookup: CDR1 MNHNY, CDR2 SVGAGI (reference sequence). This CDR3 reads CASSYSSGPNTEAFF. The CDR3 region has the DNA TGTGCCAGCAGTTACAGTTCTGGACCCAACACTGAAGCTTTCTTT.

The CDR3 region has the DNA TGTGCCAGCTCACCTTCAGGGAACTCTGGAAACACCATATATTTT. Translating it yields CASSPSGNSGNTIYF. The chain joins TRBV18 to TRBJ1-3; a possible D gene is TRBD1 (5 bases). V dropped 3 bases and J dropped 0 bases, with 9 bases sitting between them. The CDR3 is 15 residues long. Germline CDR1 KGHSH, CDR2 LQKENI.

This rearrangement joins TRBV2 to TRBJ1-2, with D maybe TRBD1 (5 bases). The ends were cut back, 6 bases at V and 4 bases at J, with 15 bases in the middle. CDR3 length: 14 amino acids. Germline V lookup: CDR1 SNHLY, CDR2 FYNNEI. CDR3 nucleotide sequence: TGTGCCAGCAGCGCCAGGGAGGGCGGCTATGGCTACACCTTC. Translation gives CASSAREGGYGYTF.

The chain combines TRBV30 with TRBJ2-2, with D uncertain. The V gene lost 0 bases and the J gene lost 5 bases, with 7 bases spanning the gap. This CDR3 spans 13 amino acids. Per germline, CDR1 GTSNPN and CDR2 SVGIG (reference sequence). In DNA form, the CDR3 reads TGTGCCTGGAGTGTACGGGTGACCGGGGAGCTGTTTTTT. Amino acid sequence: CAWSVRVTGELFF.

The J gene is TRBJ1-2, the V gene TRBV3-1 (or the pseudogene TRBV3-2); no reliable D call. The ends were cut back, 1 base at V and 8 bases at J, with 14 bases in the middle. The CDR3 extends over 14 amino acids. Germline V gives CDR1 LGHDT, CDR2 YNNKEL (reference sequence). CDR3 residues: CASSQGVTMEGYTF. The CDR3, as DNA: TGTGCCAGCAGCCAAGGGGTCACCATGGAGGGCTACACCTTC.

The CDR3 nucleotides read TGTGCCAGTAGTGCTAGCCCGACAGGGCGAAGTCAGCCCCAGCATTTT. Translated, it gives CASSASPTGRSQPQHF. The chain uses TRBV19 and TRBJ1-5, with 7 bases fitting TRBD1. Germline V gene lookup returns CDR1 LNHDA and CDR2 SQIVND (reference sequence). This CDR3 has 16 amino acids. J lost 6 bases, V lost 5 bases, and 13 bases had no gene match.

CDR3 DNA: TGTGCCAGCAGTTTAGCAGGGGGCGGCAATCAGCCCCAGCATTTT. It encodes CASSLAGGGNQPQHF. The chain is built from TRBV27 and TRBJ1-5; 8 nucleotides agree with TRBD1. Germline loops: CDR1 MNHEY, CDR2 SMNVEV (reference sequence). The V segment lost 2 bases and the J segment 2 bases; nucleotides outside the gene matches: 2. The CDR3 is 15 residues long.

The sample holds one count of this clone. The sample holds other DNA sequences that translate to the same CDR3. The chain couples TRBV4-2 to TRBJ2-7, with a weak D call TRBD1 (5 bases). Germline CDR1 LGHNA, CDR2 YNFKEQ. The CDR3 runs 15 residues. V gave up 3 bases and J gave up 2 bases, with 14 bases separating them. The CDR3 DNA follows: TGTGCCAGCAGCCAGGATCCCCAGGGCACCTACGAGCAGTACTTC. Protein product: CASSQDPQGTYEQYF.

The chain employs TRBV4-1 and TRBJ2-2; D is uncertain. The germline CDR1 and CDR2 sequences are MGHRA and YSYEKL. The CDR3 consists of 14 residues. Trimming removed 1 base from V and 6 bases from J, with 9 bases in between. CDR3 DNA: TGCGCCAGCAGCCAAGTTTCGAGTCCCGGGGAGCTGTTTTTT. This gives the protein CASSQVSSPGELFF.

This clone has a count of ten or more. This chain connects TRBV27 to TRBJ2-5; no reliable D call. The V end lost 7 bases, the J end lost 4 bases, and 7 bases lay between the germline ends. CDR3 length equals 11 residues. The germline V gene has CDR1 MNHEY and CDR2 SMNVEV (reference sequence). CDR3 residues: CASMFGETQYF. The CDR3, as DNA: TGTGCCAGCATGTTCGGAGAGACCCAGTACTTC.

The J gene is TRBJ1-2, the V gene TRBV19, with 10 bases fitting TRBD1. After removal of 7 bases from V and 3 bases from J, the junction contained 5 bases not matched to a gene. Germline lookup yields CDR1 LNHDA and CDR2 SQIVND (reference sequence). The CDR3 has 14 amino acids. CDR3 sequence: CASIPDRGDYGYTF. The CDR3 DNA sequence: TGTGCCAGTATCCCGGACAGGGGGGACTATGGCTACACCTTC.

The rearrangement links TRBV4-1 to TRBJ2-2, with D possibly called TRBD1 or TRBD2 (6 bases each). V lost 0 bases to trimming and J lost 3 bases, with 11 bases between them. This CDR3 is 16 amino acids long. Germline CDR1 reads MGHRA; CDR2 reads YSYEKL. CDR3 loop: CASSQDGGGHTGELFF. The CDR3 DNA reads TGCGCCAGCAGCCAAGACGGGGGCGGTCACACCGGGGAGCTGTTTTTT.

The chain carries TRBV3-1 (or the pseudogene TRBV3-2) and TRBJ2-5; D is unresolved. V was shortened by 0 bases and J by 0 bases, with 8 bases between the two germline ends. Germline lookup yields CDR1 LGHDT and CDR2 YNNKEL (reference sequence). This CDR3 comprises 15 residues. The CDR3 DNA reads TGTGCCAGCAGCCAAGAAAAGCGAGACCAAGAGACCCAGTACTTC. Residues: CASSQEKRDQETQYF.

The CDR3 protein is CASSVLQTSTDTQYF. The CDR3 DNA follows: TGTGCCAGCAGCGTTCTTCAAACTAGCACAGATACGCAGTATTTT. The gene calls are TRBV11-1 and TRBJ2-3; D gene unclear. The CDR3 spans 15 residues. Germline values: CDR1 SGHAT, CDR2 FQDESV (reference sequence). V shed 5 bases and J shed 0 bases, with 12 bases lying between them.